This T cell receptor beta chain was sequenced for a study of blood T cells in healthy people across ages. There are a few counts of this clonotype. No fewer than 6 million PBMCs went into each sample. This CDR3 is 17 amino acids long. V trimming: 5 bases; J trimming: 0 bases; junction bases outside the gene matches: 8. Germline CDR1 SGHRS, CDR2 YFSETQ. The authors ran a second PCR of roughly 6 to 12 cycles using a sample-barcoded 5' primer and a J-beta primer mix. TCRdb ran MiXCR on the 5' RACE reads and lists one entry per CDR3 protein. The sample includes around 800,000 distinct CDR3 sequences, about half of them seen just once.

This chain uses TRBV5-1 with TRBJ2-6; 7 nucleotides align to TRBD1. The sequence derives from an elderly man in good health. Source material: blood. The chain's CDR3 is CASRARDRDSGANVLTF. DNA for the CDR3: TGCGCCAGCAGAGCTCGGGACAGAGACTCTGGGGCCAACGTCCTGACTTTC.